The rows below give T cell receptor beta chains drawn from one sample of a study of cytomegalovirus exposure and HLA in healthy donors. Clones were sequenced by immunoSEQ multiplex PCR, and TCRdb holds only the in-frame ones, with some missing. The sample includes approximately 220,000 clones, approximately 78% seen only once; the top ten take 2.5% to 3.5%. Sequencing was done on a sample of PBMCs. Receptor source: a man aged 25-45 years in good health and CMV-seronegative. The CDR3 runs from the conserved cysteine through the conserved F or W. Each record gives: J gene, D gene, CDR3 length, clone size, V gene, CDR3 DNA, CDR3 protein. A D gene is named only where the DNA matches it firmly. The size field is filled for only some rows; it gives once, few, many or a size class.

j_call: TRBJ2-5
d_call: -
cdr3_length: 14
clone_size: once
v_call: TRBV5-1
cdr3_nt: TGCGCCAGCAGCTTTCGAGGGTCCAGGGAGACCCAGTACTTC
cdr3_aa: CASSFRGSRETQYF

j_call: TRBJ2-3
d_call: TRBD2
cdr3_length: 17
clone_size: -
v_call: TRBV5-4
cdr3_nt: TGTGCCAGCAGTCGGCTCCTCCCGGGACTAGTAGGAGATACGCAGTATTTT
cdr3_aa: CASSRLLPGLVGDTQYF

j_call: TRBJ1-3
d_call: -
cdr3_length: 16
clone_size: -
v_call: TRBV27
cdr3_nt: TGTGCCAGCAGTTACCCCCGAGAGGTGAGCGGAAACACCATATATTTT
cdr3_aa: CASSYPREVSGNTIYF

j_call: TRBJ1-3
d_call: TRBD1
cdr3_length: 14
clone_size: once
v_call: TRBV29-1
cdr3_nt: TGCAGCGTTGCCGGGACAGGGGCTGGAAACACCATATATTTT
cdr3_aa: CSVAGTGAGNTIYF

j_call: TRBJ1-6
d_call: -
cdr3_length: 17
clone_size: -
v_call: TRBV6-1
cdr3_nt: TGTGCCAGCAGTGAAGCCTTGAGCATTTTGAATAATTCACCCCTCCACTTT
cdr3_aa: CASSEALSILNNSPLHF

j_call: TRBJ1-1
d_call: -
cdr3_length: 15
clone_size: -
v_call: TRBV6-6
cdr3_nt: TGTGCCAGCAGTTACTCGACAGTGGGAGGAACTGAAGCTTTCTTT
cdr3_aa: CASSYSTVGGTEAFF

j_call: TRBJ1-1
d_call: -
cdr3_length: 12
clone_size: -
v_call: TRBV12-5
cdr3_nt: TGTGCTAGTCCCCCGACACGGCCTGAAGCTTTCTTT
cdr3_aa: CASPPTRPEAFF

j_call: TRBJ2-3
d_call: -
cdr3_length: 16
clone_size: -
v_call: TRBV4-1
cdr3_nt: TGCGCCAGCAGCCAAGGCTGGCCGGGAAGCACAGATACGCAGTATTTT
cdr3_aa: CASSQGWPGSTDTQYF

j_call: TRBJ2-7
d_call: -
cdr3_length: 15
clone_size: -
v_call: TRBV4-1
cdr3_nt: TGCGCCAGCAGCCAAGATCCCGGTTTTGTTGACGAGCAGTACTTC
cdr3_aa: CASSQDPGFVDEQYF

j_call: TRBJ1-1
d_call: -
cdr3_length: 13
clone_size: -
v_call: TRBV28
cdr3_nt: TGTGCCAGCAGTTACAGGGACCTAACTGAAGCTTTCTTT
cdr3_aa: CASSYRDLTEAFF

j_call: TRBJ1-1
d_call: TRBD1
cdr3_length: 14
clone_size: -
v_call: TRBV6-1
cdr3_nt: TGTGCCAGCAGTGCCAGGGGGCGGAACACTGAAGCTTTCTTT
cdr3_aa: CASSARGRNTEAFF

j_call: TRBJ2-1
d_call: TRBD2
cdr3_length: 13
clone_size: -
v_call: TRBV7-2
cdr3_nt: TGTGCCAGCAGACGGGAGGAAAAGAATGAGCAGTTCTTC
cdr3_aa: CASRREEKNEQFF

j_call: TRBJ1-6
d_call: -
cdr3_length: 12
clone_size: -
v_call: TRBV28
cdr3_nt: TGTGCCAGCACCGGAGCCAATTCACCCCTCCACTTT
cdr3_aa: CASTGANSPLHF

j_call: TRBJ2-5
d_call: -
cdr3_length: 14
clone_size: -
v_call: TRBV4-1
cdr3_nt: TGCGCCAGCAGCCAAGAAATACTCCAAGAGACCCAGTACTTC
cdr3_aa: CASSQEILQETQYF

j_call: TRBJ1-4
d_call: -
cdr3_length: 13
clone_size: -
v_call: TRBV28
cdr3_nt: TGTGCCAGCAGTTTTCGGGGGAATGAAAAACTGTTTTTT
cdr3_aa: CASSFRGNEKLFF

j_call: TRBJ2-1
d_call: -
cdr3_length: 12
clone_size: -
v_call: TRBV7-9
cdr3_nt: TGTGCCTGCCAAGGGGGACGCAATGAGCAGTTCTTC
cdr3_aa: CACQGGRNEQFF